This T cell receptor beta chain was captured in a study of T cell repertoires in cytomegalovirus infection (dated by TCRdb to between 2017 and 2020). With regard to the full study: Peptide stimulations targeted recently identified HLA-C-restricted CMV epitopes, whose presentation resists viral immunomodulation, together with well-studied HLA-B-restricted epitopes. The HLA type of each donor mattered for the analysis, because public TCR beta signatures pointed to carriage of CMV infection along with the matching HLA type.

There are many counts of this clonotype. The antigen this receptor binds is unknown. Base qualities are not provided; no much larger clone lies one nucleotide away. The run used an Illumina HiSeq 1500. TCRdb reanalyzed the raw reads on its own, using fastp at Q25 for trimming and MiXCR for clone calling, and kept in-frame beta chains. Every CDR3 protein is listed once, alongside the most common genes and DNA of its rows. The sample table shows approximately 1,000,000 distinct CDR3 sequences, and around 29% are seen once. Together, the top ten hold over 13% of the sample. Relative to germline, V is 5 bases shorter and J is 0 bases shorter, with 11 bases between their ends. Looking up the germline V gene yields CDR1 SGHTA and CDR2 FQGNSA. The CDR3 measures 16 amino acids from cysteine to phenylalanine. The DNA shown is the 48-base CDR3, in frame from base 1. What the work shows at the level of the full study, not this receptor alone: The ex vivo response was dominated by HLA-C-restricted CMV-specific TCR beta clonotypes, which also provided the single most frequent clonotype in two of eight donors. In both this cohort and an independent roughly 400-donor cohort, the cumulative frequency of public TCR beta family members distinguished carriers of CMV infection plus the relevant HLA type.

Per the publication, the treatment or condition label means: in vitro stimulation with specific CMV peptide epitopes to enrich CMV-specific T cells. The V and J segments used are TRBV7-2 and TRBJ2-6; the best D guess is TRBD1, with 5 bases matching. The sequencing used cultured CD8+ T cells from PBMCs, collected from culture after CMV antigen stimulation. The TCR comes from a human donor in good health (CMV status not recorded). Some clones in this sample may be carry-over from other donors' samples. The nucleotide sequence is given as TGTGCCAGCAGCGACAGCATCCACTCTGGGGCCAACGTCCTGACTTTC. Its amino acids are CASSDSIHSGANVLTF.